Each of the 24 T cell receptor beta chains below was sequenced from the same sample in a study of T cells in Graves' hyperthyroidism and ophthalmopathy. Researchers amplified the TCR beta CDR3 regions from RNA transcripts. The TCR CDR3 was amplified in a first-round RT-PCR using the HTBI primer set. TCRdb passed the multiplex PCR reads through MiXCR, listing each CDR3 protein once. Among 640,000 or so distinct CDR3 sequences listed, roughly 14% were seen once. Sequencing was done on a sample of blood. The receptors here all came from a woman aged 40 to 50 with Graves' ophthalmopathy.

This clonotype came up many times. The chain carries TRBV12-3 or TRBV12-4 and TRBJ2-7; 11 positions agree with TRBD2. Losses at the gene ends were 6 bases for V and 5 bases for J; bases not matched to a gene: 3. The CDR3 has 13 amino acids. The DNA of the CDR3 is TGTGCCAGCAGACTAGCGGGAGTGGACGAGCAGTACTTC. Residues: CASRLAGVDEQYF.

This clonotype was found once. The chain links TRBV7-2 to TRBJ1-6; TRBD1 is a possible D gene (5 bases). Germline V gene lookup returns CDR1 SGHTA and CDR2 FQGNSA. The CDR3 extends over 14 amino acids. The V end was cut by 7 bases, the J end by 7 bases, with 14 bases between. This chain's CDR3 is CASTLWGVNSPLHF. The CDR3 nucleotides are TGTGCCAGCACCCTATGGGGGGTCAATTCACCCCTCCACTTT.

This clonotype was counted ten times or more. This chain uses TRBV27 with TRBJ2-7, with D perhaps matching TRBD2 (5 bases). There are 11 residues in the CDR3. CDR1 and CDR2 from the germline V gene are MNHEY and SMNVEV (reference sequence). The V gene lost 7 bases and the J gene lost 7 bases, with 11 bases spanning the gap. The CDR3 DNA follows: TGTGCCAGCACGGGGTTAGGGGAGCAGTACTTC. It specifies CASTGLGEQYF.

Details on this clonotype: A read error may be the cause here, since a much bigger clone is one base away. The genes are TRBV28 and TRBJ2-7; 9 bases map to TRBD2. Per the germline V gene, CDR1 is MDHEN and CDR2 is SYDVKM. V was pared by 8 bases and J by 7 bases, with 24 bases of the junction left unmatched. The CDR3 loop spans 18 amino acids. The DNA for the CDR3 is TGTGCCAGCCTTACACCCATCCCTGGGGCTAGCGGGATCGATGAGCAGTACTTC. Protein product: CASLTPIPGASGIDEQYF. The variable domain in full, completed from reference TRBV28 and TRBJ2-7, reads DVKVTQSSRYLVKRTGEKVFLECVQDMDHENMFWYRQDPGLGLRLIYFSYDVKMKEKGDIPEGYSVSREKKERFSLILESASTNQTSMYLCASLTPIPGASGIDEQYFGPGTRLTVT.

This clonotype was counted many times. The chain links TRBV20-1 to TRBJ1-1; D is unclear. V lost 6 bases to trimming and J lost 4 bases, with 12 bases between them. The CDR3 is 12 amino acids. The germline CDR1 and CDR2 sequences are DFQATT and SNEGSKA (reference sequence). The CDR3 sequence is CSAPESSTEAFF. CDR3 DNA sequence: TGCAGTGCCCCAGAATCGTCCACTGAAGCTTTCTTT.

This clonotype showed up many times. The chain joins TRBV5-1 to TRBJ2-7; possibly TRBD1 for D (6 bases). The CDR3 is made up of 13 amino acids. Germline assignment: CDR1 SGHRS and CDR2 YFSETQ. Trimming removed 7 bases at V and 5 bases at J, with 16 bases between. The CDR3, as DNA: TGCGCCAGCTCCGGGACAACAATTCACGAGCAGTACTTC. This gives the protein CASSGTTIHEQYF. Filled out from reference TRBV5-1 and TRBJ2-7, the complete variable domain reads KAGVTQTPRYLIKTRGQQVTLSCSPISGHRSVSWYQQTPGQGLQFLFEYFSETQRNKGNFPGRFSGRQFSNSRSEMNVSTLELGDSALYLCASSGTTIHEQYFGPGTRLTVT.

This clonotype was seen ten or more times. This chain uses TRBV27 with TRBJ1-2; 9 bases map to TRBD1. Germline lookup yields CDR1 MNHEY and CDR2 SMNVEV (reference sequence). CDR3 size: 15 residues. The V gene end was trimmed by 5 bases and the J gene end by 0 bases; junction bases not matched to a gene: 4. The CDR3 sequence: CASSPGDRANYGYTF. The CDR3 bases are TGTGCCAGCAGTCCAGGGGACAGGGCTAACTATGGCTACACCTTC.

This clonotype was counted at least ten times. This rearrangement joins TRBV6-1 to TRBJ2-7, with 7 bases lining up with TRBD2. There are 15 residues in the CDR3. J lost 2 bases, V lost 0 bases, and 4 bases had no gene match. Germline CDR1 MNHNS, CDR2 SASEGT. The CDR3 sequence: CASSEALAVTYEQYF. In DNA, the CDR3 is TGTGCCAGCAGTGAAGCCCTAGCGGTTACCTACGAGCAGTACTTC.

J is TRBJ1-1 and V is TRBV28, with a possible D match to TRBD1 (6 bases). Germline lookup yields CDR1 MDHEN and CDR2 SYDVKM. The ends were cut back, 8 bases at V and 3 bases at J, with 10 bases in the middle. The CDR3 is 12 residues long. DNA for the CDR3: TGTGCCAGCCAGGGGATTGACACTGAAGCTTTCTTT. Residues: CASQGIDTEAFF.

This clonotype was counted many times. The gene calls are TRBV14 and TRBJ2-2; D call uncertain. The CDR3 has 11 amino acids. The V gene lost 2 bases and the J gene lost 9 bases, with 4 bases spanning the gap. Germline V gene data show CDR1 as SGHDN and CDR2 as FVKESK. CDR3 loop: CASSQYRELFF. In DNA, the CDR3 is TGTGCCAGCAGCCAATACAGGGAGCTGTTTTTT.

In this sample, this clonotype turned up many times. CDR3 sequence reads: CASSLSGQDPKNIQYF. The CDR3 DNA sequence: TGTGCCAGCAGCCTCAGCGGGCAAGATCCCAAAAACATTCAGTACTTC. The chain is built from TRBV12-3 or TRBV12-4 and TRBJ2-4; possibly TRBD2 for D (6 bases). There are 16 residues in the CDR3. Trimming took 6 bases from V and 2 from J, leaving 17 bases between them.

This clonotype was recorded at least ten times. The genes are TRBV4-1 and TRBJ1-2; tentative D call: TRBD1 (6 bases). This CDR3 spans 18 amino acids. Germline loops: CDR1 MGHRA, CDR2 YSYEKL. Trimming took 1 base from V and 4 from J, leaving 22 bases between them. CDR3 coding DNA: TGCGCCAGCAGCCAAGGCGGGACAAGGGGTTCTCCGCTCTATGGCTACACCTTC. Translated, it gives CASSQGGTRGSPLYGYTF.

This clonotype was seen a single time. Written as DNA, the CDR3 is TGTGCCACCAGTGATTTGCGGCGGGAGGCCTCCCAAGAGACCCAGTACTTC. Translated, it gives CATSDLRREASQETQYF. The rearrangement links TRBV24-1 to TRBJ2-5; 8 bases line up with TRBD2. The V segment lost 0 bases and the J segment 1 base; nucleotides outside the gene matches: 6. The germline gives CDR1 KGHDR, CDR2 SFDVKD. The CDR3 sequence is 17 residues long.

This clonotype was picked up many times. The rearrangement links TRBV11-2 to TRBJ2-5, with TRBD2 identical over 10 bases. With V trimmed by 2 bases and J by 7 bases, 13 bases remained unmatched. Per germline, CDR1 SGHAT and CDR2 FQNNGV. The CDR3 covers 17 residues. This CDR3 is CASSLSTSSGSSGTQYF. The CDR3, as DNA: TGTGCCAGCAGCTTATCAACCTCTAGCGGGAGTTCGGGGACCCAGTACTTC.

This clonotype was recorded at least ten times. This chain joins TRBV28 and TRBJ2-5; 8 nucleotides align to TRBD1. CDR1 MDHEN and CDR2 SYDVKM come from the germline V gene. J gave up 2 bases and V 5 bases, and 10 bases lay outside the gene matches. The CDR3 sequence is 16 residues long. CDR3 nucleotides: TGTGCCAGCAGTCCGGGGACAGGTGCCCTACAAGAGACCCAGTACTTC. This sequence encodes CASSPGTGALQETQYF. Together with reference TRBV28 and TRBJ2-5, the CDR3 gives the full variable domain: DVKVTQSSRYLVKRTGEKVFLECVQDMDHENMFWYRQDPGLGLRLIYFSYDVKMKEKGDIPEGYSVSREKKERFSLILESASTNQTSMYLCASSPGTGALQETQYFGPGTRLLVL.

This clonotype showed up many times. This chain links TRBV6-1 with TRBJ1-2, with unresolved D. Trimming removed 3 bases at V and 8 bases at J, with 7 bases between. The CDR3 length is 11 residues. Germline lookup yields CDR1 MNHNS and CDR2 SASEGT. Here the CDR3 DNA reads TGTGCCAGCAGTGACGGCATAGGCTACACCTTC. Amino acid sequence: CASSDGIGYTF.

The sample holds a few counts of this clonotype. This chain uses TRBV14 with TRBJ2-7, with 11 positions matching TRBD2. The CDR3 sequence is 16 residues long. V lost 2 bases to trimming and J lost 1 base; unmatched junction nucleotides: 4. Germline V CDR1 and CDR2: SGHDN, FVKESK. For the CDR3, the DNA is TGTGCCAGCAGCCAACTACTAGCGGGAGTTTCCTACGAGCAGTACTTC. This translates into CASSQLLAGVSYEQYF.

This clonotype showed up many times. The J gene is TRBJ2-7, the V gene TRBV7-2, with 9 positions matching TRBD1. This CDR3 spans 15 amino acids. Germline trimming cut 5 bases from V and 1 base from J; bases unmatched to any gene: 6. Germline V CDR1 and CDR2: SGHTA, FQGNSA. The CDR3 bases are TGTGCCAGCAGCGGCGGGACAGGGACATCCTACGAGCAGTACTTC. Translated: CASSGGTGTSYEQYF.

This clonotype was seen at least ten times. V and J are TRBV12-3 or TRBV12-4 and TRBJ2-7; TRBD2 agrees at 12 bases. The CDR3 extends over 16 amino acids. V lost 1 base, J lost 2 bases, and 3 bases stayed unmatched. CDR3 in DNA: TGTGCCAGCAGTTTAGGGGCTAGCGGGAGGGCCTACGAGCAGTACTTC. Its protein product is CASSLGASGRAYEQYF.

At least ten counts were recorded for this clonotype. The CDR3: CASSLAGDEQYF. CDR3 nucleotide sequence: TGTGCCAGCAGTTTAGCGGGCGACGAGCAGTACTTC. The V gene is TRBV12-3 or TRBV12-4, the J gene TRBJ2-7; D gene unclear. This CDR3 is 12 amino acids long. V lost 0 bases and J 5 bases, leaving 5 bases between the germline ends.

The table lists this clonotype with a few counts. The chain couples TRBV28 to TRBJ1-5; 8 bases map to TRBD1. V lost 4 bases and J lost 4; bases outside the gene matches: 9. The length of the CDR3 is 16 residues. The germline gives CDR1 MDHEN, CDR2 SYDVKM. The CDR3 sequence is CASSSTTGGKNQPQHF. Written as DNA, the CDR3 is TGTGCCAGCAGTTCCACCACAGGGGGGAAAAATCAGCCCCAGCATTTT.

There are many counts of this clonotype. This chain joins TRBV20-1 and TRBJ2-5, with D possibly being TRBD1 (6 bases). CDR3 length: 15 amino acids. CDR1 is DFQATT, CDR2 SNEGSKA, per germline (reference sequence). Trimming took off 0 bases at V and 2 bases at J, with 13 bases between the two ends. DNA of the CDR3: TGCAGTGCTAGAGATTCTCCACAGGGACAAGAGACCCAGTACTTC. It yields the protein CSARDSPQGQETQYF.

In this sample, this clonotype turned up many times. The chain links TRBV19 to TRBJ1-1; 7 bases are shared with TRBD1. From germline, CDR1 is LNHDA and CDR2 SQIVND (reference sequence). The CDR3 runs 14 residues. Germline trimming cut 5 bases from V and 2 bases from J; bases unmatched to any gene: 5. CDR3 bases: TGTGCCAGTAGTGCGGGACAGCTCAACACTGAAGCTTTCTTT. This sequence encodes CASSAGQLNTEAFF.

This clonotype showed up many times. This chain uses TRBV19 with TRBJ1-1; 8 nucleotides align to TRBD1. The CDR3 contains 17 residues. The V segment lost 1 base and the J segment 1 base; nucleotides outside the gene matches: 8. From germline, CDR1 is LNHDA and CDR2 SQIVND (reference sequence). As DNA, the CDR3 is TGTGCCAGTAGTATAGGAAGGGGGACAGGACCGAACACTGAAGCTTTCTTT. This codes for CASSIGRGTGPNTEAFF.